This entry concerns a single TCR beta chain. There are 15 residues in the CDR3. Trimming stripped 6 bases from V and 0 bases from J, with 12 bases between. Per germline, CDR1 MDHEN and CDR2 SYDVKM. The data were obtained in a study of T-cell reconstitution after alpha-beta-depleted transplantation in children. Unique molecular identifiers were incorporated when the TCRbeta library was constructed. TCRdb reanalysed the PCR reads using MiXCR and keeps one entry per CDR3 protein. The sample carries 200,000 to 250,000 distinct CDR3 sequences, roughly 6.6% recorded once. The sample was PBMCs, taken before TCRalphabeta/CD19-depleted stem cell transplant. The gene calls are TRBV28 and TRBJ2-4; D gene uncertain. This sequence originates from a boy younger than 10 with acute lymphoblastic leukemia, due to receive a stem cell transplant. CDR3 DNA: TGTGCCAGCAGCCCCCCCGAGCTAGCCAAAAACATTCAGTACTTC. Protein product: CASSPPELAKNIQYF.